This entry lists 16 T cell receptor beta chains sequenced from one sample in a study of persistence of HIV-infected CD4 T cells. The immunoSEQ assay was version 4, run in survey mode. Assay: immunoSEQ multiplex PCR; the TCRdb copy retains only in-frame clones and omits some. This table has 23,000 or so clones, less than 85% appearing once. Antigens of these TCRs are unknown. Overlapping HIV-1 Gag 15-mer peptides at roughly 1 ug per peptide per mL were used. Sorting selected CD4+ T cells upregulating both CD40 ligand and CD69. Sequencing used CD4+ T cells sorted from PBMCs after approximately 19-hour stimulation, obtained from a patient who received antiretroviral therapy. The receptors here all came from an adult man with HIV who was CMV-seropositive.

This clone was detected a few times. The rearrangement links TRBV6-1 to TRBJ2-7, with 8 bases lining up with TRBD1. Looked up from germline, CDR1 is MNHNS and CDR2 is SASEGT. The CDR3 extends over 15 amino acids. With V trimmed by 5 bases and J by 4 bases, 10 bases remained unmatched. CDR3 amino acids: CASSRGQGFQYEQYF. The CDR3 region has the DNA TGTGCCAGCAGTCGCGGACAGGGCTTCCAATACGAGCAGTACTTC.

This sequence joins TRBV6-5 and TRBJ2-7; TRBD1 matches at 7 bases. V lost 7 bases, J lost 4 bases, and 10 bases stayed unmatched. CDR1 is MNHEY and CDR2 is SVGAGI in the germline V gene. The CDR3 spans 14 residues. The CDR3 reads CASIAEGGSYEQYF. CDR3 DNA: TGTGCCAGCATTGCTGAAGGGGGCTCTTACGAGCAGTACTTC.

This chain connects TRBV5-1 to TRBJ1-1; D perhaps matches TRBD1 (5 bases). Germline V gene lookup returns CDR1 SGHRS and CDR2 YFSETQ. V gave up 4 bases and J gave up 5 bases, with 21 bases separating them. The CDR3 spans 16 residues. The CDR3 DNA is TGCGCCAGCAGCACCCAAGGTGGTGGGGGAATGACTGAAGCTTTCTTT. Its translation is CASSTQGGGGMTEAFF.

The chain joins TRBV27 to TRBJ2-3, with D perhaps matching TRBD1 or TRBD2 (5 bases each). The CDR3 totals 18 residues. V lost 2 bases and J lost 3, with 21 bases in between. Germline-derived CDR1 and CDR2 are MNHEY and SMNVEV (reference sequence). The CDR3 coding sequence is TGTGCCAGCAGTTTAAATCCCCCCGGTGGGGGTATAACAGATACGCAGTATTTT. Its translation is CASSLNPPGGGITDTQYF.

This clone was recorded only once. The V call is TRBV30, the J call TRBJ1-5; 7 bases are a match to TRBD1. The germline gives CDR1 GTSNPN, CDR2 SVGIG (reference sequence). The CDR3 length is 16 residues. The V and J ends lost 0 bases and 1 base, in that order; junction bases with no gene match: 6. CDR3 protein: CAWSVKGARSNQPQHF. In nucleotides, the CDR3 is TGTGCCTGGAGTGTTAAGGGGGCTCGGAGCAATCAGCCCCAGCATTTT.

This chain links TRBV11-3 with TRBJ1-6; TRBD1 matches 10 bases. Germline V lookup: CDR1 SGHNT, CDR2 YENEEA. The CDR3 extends over 17 amino acids. V shed 5 bases, J shed 5 bases, and the junction held 9 bases outside the gene matches. DNA of the CDR3: TGTGCCAGCAGCCCCCCGACAGGGGGCGTACATAATTCACCCCTCCACTTT. Translated, it gives CASSPPTGGVHNSPLHF. Full variable domain (missing parts from reference TRBV11-3 and TRBJ1-6): EAGVVQSPRYKIIEKKQPVAFWCNPISGHNTLYWYLQNLGQGPELLIRYENEEAVDDSQLPKDRFSAERLKGVDSTLKIQPAELGDSAVYLCASSPPTGGVHNSPLHFGNGTRLTVT.

The genes are TRBV6-4 and TRBJ2-3; 8 bases line up with TRBD1. CDR1 and CDR2 (germline): MRHNA, SNTAGT. V lost 3 bases and J lost 1; bases outside the gene matches: 6. The CDR3 has 16 residues. CDR3 nucleotides: TGTGCCAGCAGTGAGACGACAGGGGTGGGCACAGATACGCAGTATTTT. Its protein is CASSETTGVGTDTQYF.

The rearrangement joins TRBV27 to TRBJ2-7; 10 positions match TRBD1. This CDR3 spans 14 amino acids. Germline V gene sequence: CDR1 MNHEY, CDR2 SMNVEV (reference sequence). V shed 5 bases and J 4 bases; nucleotides not matched to a gene: 5. The DNA of the CDR3 is TGTGCCAGCAGTCGGGACAGGGGAGGGTACGAGCAGTACTTC. This sequence encodes CASSRDRGGYEQYF.

The CDR3 DNA sequence: TGTGCCAGTAGACCGGACAGTCTTTATCAGCCCCAGCATTTT. It translates to CASRPDSLYQPQHF. The rearrangement links TRBV19 to TRBJ1-5, with D tentatively TRBD1 (6 bases). Trimming pared 6 bases from V and 5 bases from J, leaving 14 bases between. Germline V CDR1 and CDR2: LNHDA, SQIVND (reference sequence). This CDR3 is built from 14 residues.

The chain carries TRBV27 and TRBJ1-4; D gene uncertain. The CDR3 is 15 residues long. V was cut by 8 bases and J by 0 bases, with 13 bases left in between. Per the germline V gene, CDR1 is MNHEY and CDR2 is SMNVEV (reference sequence). The CDR3 is CASGLRMSTNEKLFF. In DNA form, the CDR3 reads TGTGCCAGCGGACTTCGCATGTCAACTAATGAAAAACTGTTTTTT.

The chain joins TRBV29-1 to TRBJ1-1, with a tentative D call TRBD1 (6 bases). The germline V gene encodes CDR1 SQVTM and CDR2 ANQGSEA. V lost 3 bases and J 1 base, leaving 12 bases between the germline ends. The CDR3 sequence is 14 residues long. The CDR3 nucleotides are TGCAGCGTTGACGTCCGACAGGAGAACACTGAAGCTTTCTTT. This translates into CSVDVRQENTEAFF.

V gene TRBV18 combines with J gene TRBJ1-5; maybe TRBD1 (5 bases). This CDR3 is 17 amino acids long. The V end lost 1 base, the J end lost 0 bases, and 13 bases lay between the germline ends. Germline V gives CDR1 KGHSH, CDR2 LQKENI. Here the CDR3 reads CASSPRGRQFSNQPQHF. In DNA, the CDR3 is TGTGCCAGCTCACCACGGGGGAGGCAGTTTAGCAATCAGCCCCAGCATTTT. Drawing the rest from reference TRBV18 and TRBJ1-5, the complete variable domain is NAGVMQNPRHLVRRRGQEARLRCSPMKGHSHVYWYRQLPEEGLKFMVYLQKENIIDESGMPKERFSAEFPKEGPSILRIQQVVRGDSAAYFCASSPRGRQFSNQPQHFGDGTRLSIL.

The CDR3 DNA follows: TGTGCCAGCAGTTCTCATCAAAGCTACGAGCAGTACTTC. This translates into CASSSHQSYEQYF. V usage is TRBV6-6 and J usage is TRBJ2-7; the D is unclear. Looked up from germline, CDR1 is MNHNY and CDR2 is SVGAGI (reference sequence). V was shortened by 4 bases and J by 3 bases, with 10 bases between the two germline ends. CDR3 length: 13 residues.

The rearrangement joins TRBV21-1 to TRBJ1-1; TRBD1, the D gene given by the table, was not confirmed from the DNA. TRBV21-1 is annotated as a pseudogene. The CDR3 sequence is 17 residues long. CDR3 sequence: CTSSLPPRTGVPLYDFF. The DNA of the CDR3 is TGTACCAGCAGCTTACCCCCCCGGACAGGCGTCCCCCTCTATGATTTCTTT.

The sample holds a few counts of this clone. CDR3 region: CASSSQGATGELFF. The DNA of the CDR3 is TGTGCCAGCAGCTCCCAGGGGGCCACCGGGGAGCTGTTTTTT. The chain employs TRBV14 and TRBJ2-2, with TRBD1 matching over 8 bases. The ends lost 5 bases at V and 4 bases at J; junction bases unmatched: 3. CDR1 and CDR2 (germline): SGHDN, FVKESK. This CDR3 contains 14 residues.

This rearrangement joins TRBV7-2 to TRBJ2-7, with D perhaps matching TRBD2 (6 bases). Trimming left V 5 bases short and J 0 bases short, with 14 bases between. Germline values: CDR1 SGHTA, CDR2 FQGNSA. The CDR3 loop spans 15 amino acids. The CDR3 protein is CASSPGGGISYEQYF. In DNA, the CDR3 is TGTGCCAGCAGCCCTGGGGGAGGAATCTCCTACGAGCAGTACTTC.